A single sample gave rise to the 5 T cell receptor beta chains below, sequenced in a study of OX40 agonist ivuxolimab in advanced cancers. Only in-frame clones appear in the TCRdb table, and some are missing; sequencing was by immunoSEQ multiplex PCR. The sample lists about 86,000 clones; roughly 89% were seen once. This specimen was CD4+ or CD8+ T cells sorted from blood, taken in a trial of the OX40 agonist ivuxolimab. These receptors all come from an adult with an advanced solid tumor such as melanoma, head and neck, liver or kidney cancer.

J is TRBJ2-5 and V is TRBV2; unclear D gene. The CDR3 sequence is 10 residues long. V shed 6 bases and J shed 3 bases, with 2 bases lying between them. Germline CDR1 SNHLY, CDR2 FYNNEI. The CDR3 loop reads CASRKETQYF. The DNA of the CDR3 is TGTGCCAGCAGAAAAGAGACCCAGTACTTC. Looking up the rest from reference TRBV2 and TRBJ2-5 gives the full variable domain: EPEVTQTPSHQVTQMGQEVILRCVPISNHLYFYWYRQILGQKVEFLVSFYNNEISEKSEIFDDQFSVERPDGSNFTLKIRSTKLEDSAMYFCASRKETQYFGPGTRLLVL.

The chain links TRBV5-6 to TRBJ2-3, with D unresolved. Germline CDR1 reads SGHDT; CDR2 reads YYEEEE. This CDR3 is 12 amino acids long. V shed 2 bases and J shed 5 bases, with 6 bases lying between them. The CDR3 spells CASSFAVDTQYF. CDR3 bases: TGTGCCAGCAGCTTTGCAGTAGATACGCAGTATTTT. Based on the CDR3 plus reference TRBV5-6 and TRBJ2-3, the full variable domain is DAGVTQSPTHLIKTRGQQVTLRCSPKSGHDTVSWYQQALGQGPQFIFQYYEEEERQRGNFPDRFSGHQFPNYSSELNVNALLLGDSALYLCASSFAVDTQYFGPGTRLTVL.

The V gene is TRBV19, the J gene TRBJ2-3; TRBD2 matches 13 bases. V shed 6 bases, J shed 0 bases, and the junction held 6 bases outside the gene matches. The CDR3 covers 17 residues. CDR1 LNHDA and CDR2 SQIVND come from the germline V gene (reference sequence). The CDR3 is CASSSGTSGASTDTQYF. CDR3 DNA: TGTGCCAGTAGCTCCGGGACTAGCGGGGCTAGCACAGATACGCAGTATTTT.

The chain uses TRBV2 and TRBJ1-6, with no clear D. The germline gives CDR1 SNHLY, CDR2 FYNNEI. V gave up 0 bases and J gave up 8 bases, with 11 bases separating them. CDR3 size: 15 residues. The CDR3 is CASSEAQGSHSPLHF. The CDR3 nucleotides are TGTGCCAGCAGTGAAGCGCAAGGGTCCCATTCACCCCTCCACTTT.

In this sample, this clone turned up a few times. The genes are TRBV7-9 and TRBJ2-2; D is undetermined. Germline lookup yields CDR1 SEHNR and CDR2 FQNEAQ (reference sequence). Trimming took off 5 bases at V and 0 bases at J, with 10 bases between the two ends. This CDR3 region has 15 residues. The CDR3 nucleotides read TGTGCCAGCAGCGCACTCCTCACGAACACCGGGGAGCTGTTTTTT. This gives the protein CASSALLTNTGELFF.